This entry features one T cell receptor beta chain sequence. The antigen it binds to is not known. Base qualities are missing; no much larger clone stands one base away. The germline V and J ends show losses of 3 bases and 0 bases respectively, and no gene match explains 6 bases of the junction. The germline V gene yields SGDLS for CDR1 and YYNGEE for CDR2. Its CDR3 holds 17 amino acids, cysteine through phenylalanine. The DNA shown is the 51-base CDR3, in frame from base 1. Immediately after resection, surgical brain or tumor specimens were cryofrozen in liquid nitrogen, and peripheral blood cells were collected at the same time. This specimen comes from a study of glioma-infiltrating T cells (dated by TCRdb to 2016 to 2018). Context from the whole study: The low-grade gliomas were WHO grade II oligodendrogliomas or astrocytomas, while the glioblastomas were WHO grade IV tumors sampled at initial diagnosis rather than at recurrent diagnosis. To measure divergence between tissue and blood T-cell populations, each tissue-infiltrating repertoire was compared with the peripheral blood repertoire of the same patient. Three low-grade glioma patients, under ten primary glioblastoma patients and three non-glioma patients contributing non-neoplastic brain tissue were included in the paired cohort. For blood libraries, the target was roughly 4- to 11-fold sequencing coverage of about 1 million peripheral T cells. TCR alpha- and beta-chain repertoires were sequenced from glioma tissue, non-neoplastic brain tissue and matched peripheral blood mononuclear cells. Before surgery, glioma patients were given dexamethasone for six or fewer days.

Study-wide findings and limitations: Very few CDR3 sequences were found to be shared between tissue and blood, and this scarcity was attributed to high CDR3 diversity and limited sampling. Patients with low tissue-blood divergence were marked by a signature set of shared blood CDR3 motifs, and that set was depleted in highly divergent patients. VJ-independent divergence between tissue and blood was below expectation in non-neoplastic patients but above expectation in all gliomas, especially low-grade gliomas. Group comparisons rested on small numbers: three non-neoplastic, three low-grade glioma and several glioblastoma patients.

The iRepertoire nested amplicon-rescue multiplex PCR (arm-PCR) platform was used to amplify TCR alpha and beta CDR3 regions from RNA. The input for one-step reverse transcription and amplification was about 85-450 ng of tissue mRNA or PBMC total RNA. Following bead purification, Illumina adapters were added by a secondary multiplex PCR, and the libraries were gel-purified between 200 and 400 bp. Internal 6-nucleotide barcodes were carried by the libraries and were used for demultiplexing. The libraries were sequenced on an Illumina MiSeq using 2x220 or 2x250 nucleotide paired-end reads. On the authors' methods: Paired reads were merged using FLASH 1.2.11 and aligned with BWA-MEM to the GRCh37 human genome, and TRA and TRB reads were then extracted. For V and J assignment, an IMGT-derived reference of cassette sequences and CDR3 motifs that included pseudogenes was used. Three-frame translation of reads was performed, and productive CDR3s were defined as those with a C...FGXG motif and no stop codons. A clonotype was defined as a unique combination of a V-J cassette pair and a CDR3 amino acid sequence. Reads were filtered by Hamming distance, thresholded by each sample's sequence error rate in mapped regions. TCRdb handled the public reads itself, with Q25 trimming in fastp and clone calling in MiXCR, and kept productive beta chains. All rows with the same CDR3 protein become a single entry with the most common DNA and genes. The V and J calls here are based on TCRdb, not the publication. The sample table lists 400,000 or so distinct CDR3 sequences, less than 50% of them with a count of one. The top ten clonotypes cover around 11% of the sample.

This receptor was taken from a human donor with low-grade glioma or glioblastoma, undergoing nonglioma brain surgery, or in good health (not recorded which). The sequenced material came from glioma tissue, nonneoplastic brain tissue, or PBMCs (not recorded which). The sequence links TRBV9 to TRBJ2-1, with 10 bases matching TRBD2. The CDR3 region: CASSGSSGGFSYNEQFF. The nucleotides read TGTGCCAGCAGCGGTTCTAGCGGGGGCTTCTCCTACAATGAGCAGTTCTTC.